One sample yielded the 23 T cell receptor beta chains listed below, sequenced in a study of T cell responses to AZD1222 COVID-19 vaccine. The method was immunoSEQ multiplex PCR; TCRdb's version includes in-frame clones alone and lacks a portion of them. The repertoire holds some 120,000 clones, around 85% seen once, with 1.6% in the top ten. Sequences were derived from peripheral blood, sampled on day 0 of AZD1222 vaccination. These receptors all come from an adult in good health.

V and J are TRBV19 and TRBJ1-5; no firm D call. V lost 3 bases and J 4 bases, leaving 10 bases between the germline ends. The V gene's germline CDR1 is LNHDA and CDR2 SQIVND (reference sequence). The CDR3 has 14 amino acids. In nucleotides, the CDR3 is TGTGCCAGTAGTATTACCCCTCCGAATCAGCCCCAGCATTTT. Amino acid sequence: CASSITPPNQPQHF. Full variable domain (remainder filled in from reference TRBV19 and TRBJ1-5): DGGITQSPKYLFRKEGQNVTLSCEQNLNHDAMYWYRQDPGQGLRLIYYSQIVNDFQKGDIAEGYSVSREKKESFPLTVTSAQKNPTAFYLCASSITPPNQPQHFGDGTRLSIL.

This sequence joins TRBV28 and TRBJ1-4; 9 bases are shared with TRBD1. The length of the CDR3 is 17 residues. From germline, CDR1 is MDHEN and CDR2 SYDVKM. Trimming removed 5 bases from V and 1 base from J; junction bases left unmatched: 8. CDR3 protein: CASSSPGQGKTNEKLFF. In nucleotides, the CDR3 is TGTGCCAGCAGTAGTCCGGGACAGGGAAAAACTAATGAAAAACTGTTTTTT.

This clone was detected only once. This rearrangement joins TRBV7-9 to TRBJ1-1; D perhaps matches TRBD1 (6 bases). The CDR3 consists of 14 residues. With 5 bases removed from V and 8 bases from J, the gap between germline ends came to 18 bases. CDR1 is SEHNR, CDR2 FQNEAQ, per germline (reference sequence). The CDR3 loop reads CASSPDRRQGEAFF. DNA for the CDR3: TGTGCCAGCAGCCCAGACAGACGGCAGGGGGAAGCTTTCTTT.

This chain connects TRBV30 to TRBJ1-6; the match to TRBD1 covers 7 bases. V shed 2 bases and J 8 bases; nucleotides not matched to a gene: 15. The germline gives CDR1 GTSNPN, CDR2 SVGIG (reference sequence). The CDR3 spans 17 residues. CDR3 sequence (DNA): TGTGCCTGGAGTTACCGACAGGGTAGTATAGTTTATTCACCCCTCCACTTT. It translates to CAWSYRQGSIVYSPLHF.

The V gene is TRBV19, the J gene TRBJ1-2, with D perhaps TRBD1 (5 bases). Trimming removed 7 bases from V and 8 bases from J, with 11 bases in between. Germline V gives CDR1 LNHDA, CDR2 SQIVND (reference sequence). The CDR3 extends over 11 amino acids. The CDR3 sequence is CASNGARGYTF. CDR3 sequence (DNA): TGTGCCAGTAACGGGGCCAGGGGCTACACCTTC.

The chain employs TRBV5-6 and TRBJ1-2; the D gene is possibly TRBD1 (6 bases). Germline values: CDR1 SGHDT, CDR2 YYEEEE. Trimming stripped 1 base from V and 0 bases from J, with 7 bases between. CDR3 length: 14 residues. CDR3 in amino acids: CASSLPGANYGYTF. In DNA form, the CDR3 reads TGTGCCAGCAGCTTGCCAGGGGCTAACTATGGCTACACCTTC. The whole variable domain, filled in from reference TRBV5-6 and TRBJ1-2, reads DAGVTQSPTHLIKTRGQQVTLRCSPKSGHDTVSWYQQALGQGPQFIFQYYEEEERQRGNFPDRFSGHQFPNYSSELNVNALLLGDSALYLCASSLPGANYGYTFGSGTRLTVV.

The chain employs TRBV6-5 and TRBJ1-2; D may be TRBD1 (5 bases). Trimming took off 3 bases at V and 0 bases at J, with 14 bases between the two ends. Germline V CDR1 and CDR2: MNHEY, SVGAGI. This CDR3 region has 16 residues. CDR3 sequence: CASSYNGARTNYGYTF. For the CDR3, the DNA is TGTGCCAGCAGTTATAACGGGGCTAGAACTAACTATGGCTACACCTTC.

This chain links TRBV19 with TRBJ2-2, with D tentatively TRBD2 (9 bases). From germline, CDR1 is LNHDA and CDR2 SQIVND (reference sequence). The CDR3 contains 20 residues. V was trimmed by 7 bases and J by 0 bases, leaving 27 bases between them. The CDR3, as DNA: TGTGCCAGTACCCCTACAGGGGGTCTAGCGGGACAATCGAACACCGGGGAGCTGTTTTTT. Translation: CASTPTGGLAGQSNTGELFF.

This clone appeared once. J is TRBJ1-6 and V is TRBV19; TRBD1 matches at 7 bases. The CDR3 extends over 15 amino acids. Germline assignment: CDR1 LNHDA and CDR2 SQIVND (reference sequence). The J segment lost 7 bases and the V segment lost 5 bases, leaving 8 bases of the junction unmatched. CDR3 protein: CASSGDRALNSPLHF. Here the CDR3 DNA reads TGTGCCAGTAGTGGTGACAGGGCCCTAAATTCACCCCTCCACTTT.

The gene calls are TRBV5-5 and TRBJ2-3; TRBD2 aligns across 8 bases. Trimming cost V 5 bases and J 5 bases; bases outside gene matches: 13. CDR3 size: 16 residues. Germline loops: CDR1 SGHKS, CDR2 YYEKEE (reference sequence). This CDR3 is CASRPTSGRSLDTQYF. DNA for the CDR3: TGTGCCAGCAGACCCACCAGCGGGAGATCCCTAGATACGCAGTATTTT.

This chain uses TRBV30 with TRBJ1-5; maybe TRBD1 (6 bases). V was clipped by 3 bases and J by 0 bases, with 12 bases between them. The length of the CDR3 is 15 residues. Germline V CDR1 and CDR2: GTSNPN, SVGIG (reference sequence). CDR3 bases: TGTGCCTGGAGCCCGGGACACTATAGCAATCAGCCCCAGCATTTT. This gives the protein CAWSPGHYSNQPQHF.

The rearrangement uses TRBV19 and TRBJ1-5, with no clear D. Germline lookup yields CDR1 LNHDA and CDR2 SQIVND (reference sequence). Trimming took 7 bases from V and 2 from J, leaving 21 bases between them. The CDR3 loop spans 17 amino acids. DNA of the CDR3: TGTGCCAGTACCAAGGACTCAACTCTCCGGGGCAATCAGCCCCAGCATTTT. Translated, it gives CASTKDSTLRGNQPQHF.

The chain joins TRBV7-3 to TRBJ2-3; 9 positions match TRBD2. Germline V gene sequence: CDR1 SGHTA, CDR2 FQGTGA. The CDR3 consists of 15 residues. After removal of 3 bases from V and 2 bases from J, the junction contained 3 bases not matched to a gene. The CDR3 is CASSLTSGATDTQYF. Here the CDR3 DNA reads TGTGCCAGCAGCTTGACTAGCGGCGCCACAGATACGCAGTATTTT.

The J gene is TRBJ1-5, the V gene TRBV15, with D maybe TRBD1 (5 bases). Trimming removed 0 bases from V and 0 bases from J, with 15 bases in between. The CDR3 runs to 18 residues. Germline-derived CDR1 and CDR2 are LNHNV and YYDKDF (reference sequence). The CDR3 protein is CATSRDSGVRYSNQPQHF. CDR3 DNA sequence: TGTGCCACCAGCAGAGATTCGGGGGTCAGGTATAGCAATCAGCCCCAGCATTTT.

This chain connects TRBV7-7 to TRBJ2-5; tentative D call: TRBD2 (5 bases). The CDR3 contains 14 residues. Per germline, CDR1 SSHAT and CDR2 FNYEAQ (reference sequence). V dropped 3 bases and J dropped 5 bases, with 13 bases sitting between them. Written as DNA, the CDR3 is TGTGCCAGCAGCTTCATCGAGGGTAGGGAGACCCAGTACTTC. This encodes CASSFIEGRETQYF. Together with reference TRBV7-7 and TRBJ2-5, the CDR3 gives the full variable domain: GAGVSQSPRYKVTKRGQDVTLRCDPISSHATLYWYQQALGQGPEFLTYFNYEAQPDKSGLPSDRFSAERPEGSISTLTIQRTEQRDSAMYRCASSFIEGRETQYFGPGTRLLVL.

About this clone itself: At the DNA level, this CDR3 is encoded by other sequences in the same sample as well. The chain is built from TRBV6-5 and TRBJ2-1, with TRBD1 as a possible D gene (5 bases). The germline V gene encodes CDR1 MNHEY and CDR2 SVGAGI. The CDR3 runs to 13 residues. Trimming shortened V by 2 bases and J by 6 bases, and 8 bases separated the two germline ends. CDR3 DNA sequence: TGTGCCAGCAGTTACGATAGGGGCAATGAGCAGTTCTTC. It translates to CASSYDRGNEQFF.

This chain joins TRBV3-1 (or the pseudogene TRBV3-2) and TRBJ1-2; D perhaps matches TRBD1 (6 bases). V gave up 3 bases and J gave up 2 bases, with 10 bases separating them. Germline V CDR1 and CDR2: LGHDT, YNNKEL (reference sequence). This CDR3 has 14 residues. The CDR3 region is CASSQVRGNYGYTF. CDR3 sequence (DNA): TGTGCCAGCAGCCAGGTCAGGGGCAACTATGGCTACACCTTC.

A note on this clone: The identical CDR3 is also encoded by other nucleotide sequences in the sample. The chain carries TRBV7-8 and TRBJ1-1; D gene ambiguous. This CDR3 contains 13 residues. From germline, CDR1 is SGHVS and CDR2 FQNEAQ. V dropped 1 base and J dropped 1 base, with 4 bases sitting between them. The CDR3 DNA sequence: TGTGCCAGCAGCTTAGGCAGGAACACTGAAGCTTTCTTT. Translating gives CASSLGRNTEAFF.

This clone appeared a single time. The chain combines TRBV7-7 with TRBJ2-5; 9 nucleotides align to TRBD2. Germline loops: CDR1 SSHAT, CDR2 FNYEAQ (reference sequence). CDR3 length: 15 amino acids. J was trimmed by 5 bases and V by 2 bases; bases with no gene match: 6. This CDR3 is CASSLQLAGRETQYF. The CDR3 DNA sequence: TGTGCCAGCAGCTTACAGCTAGCGGGGAGGGAGACCCAGTACTTC.

The chain recombines TRBV9 with TRBJ1-4, with no clear D. Looked up from germline, CDR1 is SGDLS and CDR2 is YYNGEE. Deletions cut 4 bases from V and 3 bases from J, with 16 bases between. This CDR3 comprises 16 residues. The CDR3 DNA is TGTGCCAGCAGCCTAACAGCGGGTCCGGCTAATGAAAAACTGTTTTTT. This translates into CASSLTAGPANEKLFF.

The V call is TRBV2, the J call TRBJ1-3; no firm D call. V gave up 10 bases and J gave up 1 base, with 11 bases separating them. Germline lookup yields CDR1 SNHLY and CDR2 FYNNEI. This CDR3 is built from 13 residues. The CDR3 protein is CATSEGSGNTIYF. DNA of the CDR3: TGTGCCACTTCTGAGGGATCTGGAAACACCATATATTTT.

This clone was found a few times. The genes are TRBV27 and TRBJ1-4; D remains unclear. Germline V lookup: CDR1 MNHEY, CDR2 SMNVEV (reference sequence). This CDR3 region has 14 residues. Trimming took 6 bases from V and 4 from J, leaving 12 bases between them. This chain's CDR3 is CASRNYPHNEKLFF. In DNA, the CDR3 is TGTGCCAGCAGAAACTACCCGCATAATGAAAAACTGTTTTTT.

This chain joins TRBV5-4 and TRBJ1-2, with TRBD1 as a possible D gene (5 bases). Germline lookup yields CDR1 SGHNT and CDR2 YYREEE (reference sequence). V dropped 4 bases and J dropped 4 bases, with 8 bases sitting between them. The CDR3 extends over 12 amino acids. The CDR3 protein is CASSGTSYGYTF. In DNA form, the CDR3 reads TGTGCCAGCAGCGGGACTTCCTATGGCTACACCTTC.